This T cell receptor (beta chain) was documented in a study of blood T cell repertoires in COVID-19. As for the study in general: Sites across the United States, Italy and Spain contributed samples from acute and convalescent COVID-19.

Germline V gives CDR1 LNHDA, CDR2 SQIVND (reference sequence). The CDR3 extends over 14 amino acids. Trimming left V 3 bases short and J 4 bases short, with 10 bases between. Authors' processing steps: Nucleated cell counts were estimated from reference gene primer amplification. Sequenced by immunoSEQ multiplex PCR; TCRdb stores in-frame clones only, minus some. V, J and clone size derive from that table, while D and trimming were established from the DNA sequence. Of roughly 100,000 clones detected, around 90% appear once; the ten largest clones hold around 4%. The receptor's source is a man aged 18 to 35 with acute or convalescent COVID-19. V gene TRBV19 combines with J gene TRBJ1-5; D ambiguous. Sequencing was done on a sample of peripheral blood. The CDR3 DNA sequence: TGTGCCAGTAGTATCTGGCAGTCAAATCAGCCCCAGCATTTT. Translation gives CASSIWQSNQPQHF.